The TCR beta chain under discussion was sequenced for a study of CD8+ T cells in alopecia areata. The sample's treatment: oral pan-JAK inhibitor, 5-10 mg twice daily. The ends were cut back, 4 bases at V and 3 bases at J, with 10 bases in the middle. Germline CDR1 and CDR2: SQVTM and ANQGSEA. The CDR3 totals 12 residues. Extracted RNA was reverse transcribed into cDNA, the sequencing template. Libraries were prepared by immunoSEQ multiplex PCR; TCRdb keeps only in-frame clonotypes and omits some of them. Of about 74,000 clones in the sample, 25% to 30% were seen once. Specimen: CD8+ T cells sorted from blood, collected at week 4, from a patient treated with tofacitinib. The TCR comes from a human donor with alopecia areata. The rearrangement links TRBV29-1 to TRBJ2-7; D tentatively fits TRBD1 or TRBD2 (5 bases each). The CDR3 bases are TGCAGCGTTGTAAGAGGGGACTACGAGCAGTACTTC. Translation gives CSVVRGDYEQYF.